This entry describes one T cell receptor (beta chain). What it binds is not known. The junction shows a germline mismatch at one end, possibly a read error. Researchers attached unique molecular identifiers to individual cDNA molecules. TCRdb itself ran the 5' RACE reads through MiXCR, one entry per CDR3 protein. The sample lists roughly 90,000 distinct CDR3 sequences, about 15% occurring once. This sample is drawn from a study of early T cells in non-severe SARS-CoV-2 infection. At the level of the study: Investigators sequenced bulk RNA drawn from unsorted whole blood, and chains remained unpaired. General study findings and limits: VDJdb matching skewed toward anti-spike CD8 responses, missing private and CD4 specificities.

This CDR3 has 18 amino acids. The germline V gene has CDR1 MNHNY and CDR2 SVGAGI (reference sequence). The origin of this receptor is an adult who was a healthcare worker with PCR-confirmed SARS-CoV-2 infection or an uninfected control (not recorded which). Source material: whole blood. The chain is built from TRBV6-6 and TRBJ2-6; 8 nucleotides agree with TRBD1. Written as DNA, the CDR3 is TGTGCCAGCACCCGGACAGGGCGAAGTTCCTCTGGGGGCAACGTCCTGACTTTC. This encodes CASTRTGRSSSGGNVLTF.